The 9 T cell receptor beta chains presented below share a single source sample, sequenced in a study of T cells after yellow fever vaccination. TCRdb reprocessed the 5' RACE reads via MiXCR and lists one record per CDR3 protein. The profile shows fewer than 350,000 distinct CDR3 sequences, roughly 4.3% of them singletons. The material sequenced was PBMCs, taken 15 days after the yellow fever booster vaccination. Receptors were obtained from a man aged 18 to 30 who received the YFV17D yellow fever vaccine.

In its sample, this clonotype was seen many times. The V call is TRBV10-2, the J call TRBJ2-3, with 8 bases aligning to TRBD2. Looked up from germline, CDR1 is WSHSY and CDR2 is SAAADI. This CDR3 spans 14 amino acids. V was pared by 7 bases and J by 1 base, with 4 bases of the junction left unmatched. The CDR3 region is CASIPGGGTDTQYF. As DNA, the CDR3 is TGCGCCAGCATCCCGGGGGGGGGCACAGATACGCAGTATTTT.

This clonotype was picked up a small number of times. The rearrangement links TRBV20-1 to TRBJ1-2, with D possibly matching TRBD1 (5 bases). Germline V gene sequence: CDR1 DFQATT, CDR2 SNEGSKA (reference sequence). V was clipped by 3 bases and J by 0 bases, with 14 bases between them. This CDR3 is 15 amino acids long. The CDR3 DNA is TGCAGTGCTAGGGCTTATCAGGGAGCTAACTATGGCTACACCTTC. It codes for CSARAYQGANYGYTF.

The CDR3: CASSTRDRATGELFF. CDR3 nucleotides: TGCGCCAGCAGTACCCGGGACAGGGCTACCGGGGAGCTGTTTTTT. The rearrangement uses TRBV5-1 and TRBJ2-2, with TRBD1 identical over 9 bases. Trimming took 5 bases from V and 5 from J; bases not matched to a gene: 7. CDR1 is SGHRS and CDR2 is YFSETQ in the germline V gene. This CDR3 is 15 amino acids long.

The V gene is TRBV7-8, the J gene TRBJ2-2; D gene unclear. This CDR3 region has 16 residues. Germline values: CDR1 SGHVS, CDR2 FQNEAQ. V was clipped by 5 bases and J by 2 bases, with 15 bases between them. The CDR3 region is CASSPPLGSNTGELFF. CDR3 sequence (DNA): TGTGCCAGCAGCCCCCCGCTGGGTTCCAACACCGGGGAGCTGTTTTTT.

This clonotype was counted at least ten times. The chain has TRBV6-2 or TRBV6-3 and TRBJ2-3; D may be TRBD2 (5 bases). With 4 bases removed from V and 0 bases from J, the gap between germline ends came to 8 bases. Germline-derived CDR1 and CDR2 are MNHEY and SVGEGT. The CDR3 length is 14 residues. CDR3 protein: CASSSRESTDTQYF. The CDR3 coding sequence is TGTGCCAGCAGTTCGAGGGAAAGCACAGATACGCAGTATTTT.

This clonotype was counted at least ten times. The V and J genes are TRBV7-2 and TRBJ2-7, with TRBD1 matching over 9 bases. The trim removed 5 bases at V and 3 bases at J, leaving 5 bases unmatched. Germline V gene lookup returns CDR1 SGHTA and CDR2 FQGNSA. This CDR3 is built from 14 residues. The CDR3 bases are TGTGCCAGCAGCCCCCTGGGACAGGGCTACGAGCAGTACGTC. It encodes CASSPLGQGYEQYV.

The chain employs TRBV7-9 and TRBJ1-2; 9 bases are shared with TRBD1. This CDR3 has 14 residues. Germline CDR1 is SEHNR and CDR2 is FQNEAQ (reference sequence). Germline trimming cut 5 bases from V and 6 bases from J; bases unmatched to any gene: 7. The CDR3 nucleotides read TGTGCCAGCAGCGAGTCCCGGGACAGGGATGGCTACACCTTC. It codes for CASSESRDRDGYTF.

This clonotype was observed many times. The J gene is TRBJ2-1, the V gene TRBV12-3 or TRBV12-4; D gene uncertain. The CDR3 sequence is 16 residues long. V lost 3 bases, J lost 8 bases, and 20 bases lay in between. Written as DNA, the CDR3 is TGTGCCAGCAGTTTTTTCGCGAGATCTAAATCCGATGAGCAGTTCTTC. It codes for CASSFFARSKSDEQFF.

This clonotype was seen repeatedly, ten times or more. The chain is built from TRBV27 and TRBJ2-2; D is possibly TRBD2 (6 bases). Trimming took 8 bases from V and 4 from J, leaving 20 bases between them. CDR3 size: 16 residues. CDR1 and CDR2 (germline): MNHEY, SMNVEV (reference sequence). The CDR3 reads CASRSRRGEGTGELFF. The CDR3, as DNA: TGTGCCAGCCGGAGCCGACGCGGGGAAGGCACCGGGGAGCTGTTTTTT.